This T cell receptor beta chain was recorded in a study of persistence of HIV-infected CD4 T cells. Study-wide context: The sample holds CD4+ T cells responsive to CMV or HIV-1 Gag. Study-level results: Degenerate expanded CDR3beta sequences were enriched among CMV- and Gag-responding cells.

Sequencing used immunoSEQ version 4 in survey mode. TCRdb's table, derived via immunoSEQ multiplex PCR, lists solely in-frame clones and lacks some. Among 45,000 to 55,000 clones listed, approximately 72% were seen once. As to this clone: Its antigen is undetermined.

The germline gives CDR1 SGDLS, CDR2 YYNGEE. This CDR3 region has 13 residues. The V gene lost 4 bases and the J gene lost 4 bases, with 12 bases spanning the gap. Stimulation used 8 to 10 ug/mL lysate from CMV-infected fibroblasts. CD40L/CD69 double-negative CD45RO-high memory CD4+ T cells were collected. CD8+ T cells were removed from PBMCs prior to stimulation. V is TRBV9 and J is TRBJ2-7, with D possibly called TRBD1 or TRBD2 (6 bases each). The TCR was taken from an adult man with HIV who was CMV-seropositive. Specimen: CD4+ T cells sorted from PBMCs after roughly 19-hour stimulation, collected from a patient who received antiretroviral therapy. The CDR3 region is CASSPGGGYEQYF. For the CDR3, the DNA is TGTGCCAGCAGCCCCGGAGGGGGGTACGAGCAGTACTTC.